One sample yielded the 18 T cell receptor beta chains listed below, sequenced in a study of T cell changes during pregnancy in multiple sclerosis. TCRdb's copy holds only in-frame clones and misses some; the assay was immunoSEQ multiplex PCR. The table shows 40,000 to 55,000 clones, with around 93% occurring only once. Sequencing was performed on CD8+ T cells from peripheral blood mononuclear cells, taken in the second trimester of pregnancy. The receptors were gathered from a female donor with multiple sclerosis, enrolled in a pregnancy study.

The chain joins TRBV11-2 to TRBJ2-7; 8 bases are a match to TRBD1. Germline V lookup: CDR1 SGHAT, CDR2 FQNNGV. The CDR3 is 17 amino acids. The V and J ends lost 1 base and 4 bases, in that order; junction bases with no gene match: 12. Here the CDR3 reads CASSLGTPGQVGYEQYF. CDR3 DNA: TGTGCCAGCAGCTTAGGCACCCCGGGACAGGTCGGGTACGAGCAGTACTTC.

J is TRBJ2-7 and V is TRBV6-5, with TRBD2 identical over 9 bases. This CDR3 region has 14 residues. Unmatched junction bases numbered 7, after V lost 7 bases and J lost 3 bases. Per the germline V gene, CDR1 is MNHEY and CDR2 is SVGAGI. The CDR3 DNA follows: TGTGCCAGCACCAGAGCGGGGGGCGACTACGAGCAGTACTTC. As protein: CASTRAGGDYEQYF.

The chain is built from TRBV7-9 and TRBJ2-2; no firm D call. CDR3 length: 12 amino acids. V shed 3 bases and J shed 4 bases, with 3 bases lying between them. Germline V gives CDR1 SEHNR, CDR2 FQNEAQ (reference sequence). Here the CDR3 reads CASSFITGELFF. DNA of the CDR3: TGTGCCAGCAGCTTTATCACCGGGGAGCTGTTTTTT.

The V and J genes are TRBV13 and TRBJ2-7; 10 nucleotides match TRBD1. Per germline, CDR1 PRHDT and CDR2 FYEKMQ (reference sequence). CDR3 size: 17 residues. J was trimmed by 4 bases and V by 5 bases; bases with no gene match: 14. DNA for the CDR3: TGTGCCAGCAGCGCACGAGTGGGGGGGACAGGGGCATACGAGCAGTACTTC. Its protein is CASSARVGGTGAYEQYF.

The V gene is TRBV6-1, the J gene TRBJ2-2, with 8 bases aligning to TRBD2. V shed 3 bases and J 3 bases; nucleotides not matched to a gene: 3. Germline V CDR1 and CDR2: MNHNS, SASEGT. The CDR3 has 15 residues. CDR3 region: CASSENGGDTGELFF. CDR3 bases: TGTGCCAGCAGTGAGAACGGGGGGGACACCGGGGAGCTGTTTTTT.

The CDR3 nucleotides read TGTGCCAGCAGCCTGGGAGATGGGAACACCATATATTTT. It translates to CASSLGDGNTIYF. The rearrangement uses TRBV7-6 and TRBJ1-3; D is uncertain. The CDR3 extends over 13 amino acids. Between the trimmed V and J ends, which lost 5 bases and 7 bases, there was a span of 12 bases. Germline loops: CDR1 SGHVS, CDR2 FNYEAQ.

V and J are TRBV10-3 and TRBJ2-6, with 10 nucleotides matching TRBD2. CDR1 ENHRY and CDR2 SYGVKD come from the germline V gene. CDR3 size: 21 residues. The junction had 17 bases not matched to a gene; V was cut back by 2 bases and J by 4 bases. This CDR3 reads CAISERRPAKRGGAGANVLTF. CDR3 nucleotide sequence: TGTGCCATCAGTGAGCGACGGCCCGCTAAGCGGGGGGGAGCGGGGGCCAACGTCCTGACTTTC.

The chain employs TRBV27 and TRBJ1-2; 9 bases match TRBD1. V dropped 5 bases and J dropped 4; count of bases not matched to a gene: 11. The CDR3 is made up of 16 amino acids. CDR1 is MNHEY, CDR2 SMNVEV, per germline (reference sequence). CDR3 nucleotides: TGTGCCAGCAGTCCCGCCCATCCGGGACAGGGCTATGGCTACACCTTC. Its translation is CASSPAHPGQGYGYTF.

The chain couples TRBV9 to TRBJ1-2; D is unresolved. The CDR3 totals 15 residues. The V end lost 2 bases, the J end lost 8 bases, and 19 bases lay between the germline ends. Germline V gives CDR1 SGDLS, CDR2 YYNGEE. The DNA for the CDR3 is TGTGCCAGCAGCGTGGAGGTTACCCTCGAAGGGGGCTACACCTTC. Its protein is CASSVEVTLEGGYTF.

The gene calls are TRBV2 and TRBJ1-1, with 8 bases that match TRBD1. V was pared by 5 bases and J by 7 bases, with 12 bases of the junction left unmatched. The germline gives CDR1 SNHLY, CDR2 FYNNEI. The CDR3 runs to 15 residues. This chain's CDR3 is CASSLGQGLKVEAFF. The CDR3 DNA reads TGTGCCAGCAGTCTAGGACAGGGACTAAAGGTTGAAGCTTTCTTT.

The chain employs TRBV4-3 and TRBJ2-1, with D possibly TRBD2 on 7 matching bases. CDR3 length equals 17 residues. V was trimmed by 3 bases and J by 4 bases, leaving 19 bases between them. CDR1 and CDR2 (germline): LGHNA, YSLEER. The CDR3 region has the DNA TGCGCCAGCAGCCACGTCGGGGGGCCGGGACTTTACAATGAGCAGTTCTTC. Translation: CASSHVGGPGLYNEQFF.

This clone was detected only a few times. This chain uses TRBV15 with TRBJ2-3, with no clear D. The CDR3 contains 15 residues. Germline CDR1 reads LNHNV; CDR2 reads YYDKDF (reference sequence). V was cut by 1 base and J by 3 bases, with 11 bases left in between. CDR3 protein: CATSRGIPETDTQYF. For the CDR3, the DNA is TGTGCCACCAGCAGAGGCATTCCGGAGACAGATACGCAGTATTTT.

The V gene is TRBV9, the J gene TRBJ1-2; 12 nucleotides agree with TRBD1. The V gene end was trimmed by 0 bases and the J gene end by 4 bases; junction bases not matched to a gene: 4. Germline V CDR1 and CDR2: SGDLS, YYNGEE. This CDR3 has 16 residues. For the CDR3, the DNA is TGTGCCAGCAGCGTAGCCCCGGGACAGGGGGCCTATGGCTACACCTTC. Its translation: CASSVAPGQGAYGYTF.

The V and J genes are TRBV5-4 and TRBJ2-7; D may be TRBD2 (6 bases). The germline V and J ends were trimmed by 2 bases and 5 bases, with 11 bases remaining between them. This CDR3 is 13 amino acids long. CDR1 and CDR2 (germline): SGHNT, YYREEE (reference sequence). This CDR3 is CASSFSGGDEQYF. CDR3 DNA: TGTGCCAGCAGCTTTTCCGGAGGGGACGAGCAGTACTTC.

The genes are TRBV13 and TRBJ2-1; 9 bases fit TRBD1. Trimming at V came to 5 bases and at J to 6 bases, leaving 5 bases not matched to a gene. CDR1 is PRHDT and CDR2 is FYEKMQ in the germline V gene (reference sequence). This CDR3 is built from 14 residues. The DNA for the CDR3 is TGTGCCAGCAGCCTCGGACAGGGGATCAATGAGCAGTTCTTC. Encoded protein: CASSLGQGINEQFF.

The CDR3 region is CASSLQSSYNEQFF. The DNA of the CDR3 is TGTGCCAGTAGTCTACAGAGCTCCTACAATGAGCAGTTCTTC. V is TRBV19 and J is TRBJ2-1; no clear D gene. Germline CDR1 and CDR2: LNHDA and SQIVND (reference sequence). This CDR3 has 14 residues. V was shortened by 5 bases and J by 0 bases, with 8 bases between the two germline ends.

The V and J genes are TRBV25-1 and TRBJ1-1; TRBD1 might be the D (5 bases). The CDR3 contains 14 residues. V lost 6 bases and J 6 bases, leaving 17 bases between the germline ends. Germline V gene data show CDR1 as MGHDK and CDR2 as SYGVNS. The CDR3 here is CASSQTVSSSEAFF. In DNA form, the CDR3 reads TGTGCCAGCAGCCAGACAGTATCCTCTTCTGAAGCTTTCTTT.

The rearrangement links TRBV11-2 to TRBJ1-4; no definite D call. Germline CDR1 is SGHAT and CDR2 is FQNNGV. The CDR3 spans 16 residues. With 3 bases removed from V and 5 bases from J, the gap between germline ends came to 16 bases. CDR3 DNA: TGTGCCAGCAGCTTTTCGCGGTCCTTGTTAAATGAAAAACTGTTTTTT. Its translation is CASSFSRSLLNEKLFF.